Following are 14 T cell receptor beta chains from one sample sequenced in a study of blood T cell repertoires in COVID-19. The method was immunoSEQ multiplex PCR; TCRdb's version includes in-frame clones alone and lacks a portion of them. The profile shows hundreds of thousands of clones, roughly 89% of them singletons. Specimen: peripheral blood. All receptors derive from a woman younger than 45 with COVID-19, enrolled during active disease.

For the CDR3, the DNA is TGTGCCTGGGACAGGGGGCTCGGTCAGCCCCAGCATTTT. It codes for CAWDRGLGQPQHF. The rearrangement uses TRBV30 and TRBJ1-5, with 10 bases that match TRBD1. Germline CDR1 and CDR2: GTSNPN and SVGIG (reference sequence). V shed 5 bases, J shed 6 bases, and the junction held 4 bases outside the gene matches. The CDR3 runs 13 residues.

The chain employs TRBV2 and TRBJ1-2; D call uncertain. The V gene's germline CDR1 is SNHLY and CDR2 FYNNEI. Trimming cost V 3 bases and J 4 bases, with 12 bases left between them. This CDR3 has 14 residues. The CDR3 loop reads CASSDRFGSYGYTF. The CDR3, as DNA: TGTGCCAGCAGTGACCGGTTCGGGTCCTATGGCTACACCTTC.

The genes are TRBV3-1 (or the pseudogene TRBV3-2) and TRBJ2-7; D perhaps matches TRBD1 (6 bases). This CDR3 contains 14 residues. The V end was cut by 4 bases, the J end by 2 bases, with 12 bases between. From germline, CDR1 is LGHDT and CDR2 YNNKEL (reference sequence). Here the CDR3 reads CASSRRDKAYEQYF. The CDR3 bases are TGTGCCAGCAGCCGCCGGGACAAGGCCTACGAGCAGTACTTC.

This chain links TRBV30 with TRBJ1-2; 12 bases are shared with TRBD1. The germline gives CDR1 GTSNPN, CDR2 SVGIG (reference sequence). The V and J ends lost 5 bases and 4 bases, in that order; junction bases with no gene match: 8. The CDR3 extends over 15 amino acids. The CDR3 sequence: CAWAGQGARGYGYTF. The CDR3 bases are TGTGCCTGGGCGGGACAGGGGGCGCGAGGCTATGGCTACACCTTC.

This chain links TRBV4-1 with TRBJ2-7, with a tentative D call TRBD1 (6 bases). Per the germline V gene, CDR1 is MGHRA and CDR2 is YSYEKL. V was pared by 4 bases and J by 6 bases, with 13 bases between. There are 13 residues in the CDR3. Here the CDR3 DNA reads TGCGCCAGCAGCCTGGGGGCTAATACCGAGCAGTACTTC. It yields the protein CASSLGANTEQYF.

J is TRBJ1-1 and V is TRBV19, with D unresolved. The germline gives CDR1 LNHDA, CDR2 SQIVND (reference sequence). The CDR3 is 11 amino acids. V was clipped by 3 bases and J by 6 bases, with 5 bases between them. In DNA, the CDR3 is TGTGCCAGTAGTATTCGGTCTGAAGCTTTCTTT. This gives the protein CASSIRSEAFF.

J is TRBJ2-1 and V is TRBV6-2 or TRBV6-3, with 10 bases fitting TRBD2. The CDR3 consists of 18 residues. The germline gives CDR1 MNHEY, CDR2 SVGEGT. Losses at the gene ends were 6 bases for V and 2 bases for J; bases not matched to a gene: 13. The CDR3 bases are TGTGCCAGCAGCCCTGGGCTAGCGGGAGTTCCTACCTACAATGAGCAGTTCTTC. This sequence encodes CASSPGLAGVPTYNEQFF.

The chain joins TRBV6-1 to TRBJ2-7; 8 bases are a match to TRBD2. Trimming at V came to 3 bases and at J to 2 bases, leaving 15 bases not matched to a gene. CDR1 is MNHNS and CDR2 is SASEGT in the germline V gene. The CDR3 contains 18 residues. The CDR3 reads CASSDRGRNSGATYEQYF. In DNA, the CDR3 is TGTGCCAGCAGTGACCGGGGGAGGAATAGCGGGGCAACCTACGAGCAGTACTTC.

The J gene is TRBJ1-1, the V gene TRBV6-4; possible D gene TRBD1, 5 bases. The CDR3 covers 13 residues. Germline V lookup: CDR1 MRHNA, CDR2 SNTAGT. V lost 4 bases to trimming and J lost 1 base, with 7 bases between them. CDR3 in DNA: TGTGCCAGCAGTGTAACAGGGAACACTGAAGCTTTCTTT. Translating it yields CASSVTGNTEAFF.

The rearrangement links TRBV6-5 to TRBJ2-1, with TRBD1 as a possible D gene (5 bases). The CDR3 spans 15 residues. Trimming removed 8 bases from V and 4 bases from J, with 18 bases in between. Germline V gives CDR1 MNHEY, CDR2 SVGAGI. The DNA of the CDR3 is TGTGCCAGCTCCTCTGCGCTGGGGCTTTACAATGAGCAGTTCTTC. Translated: CASSSALGLYNEQFF.

The rearrangement joins TRBV6-5 to TRBJ1-5; TRBD1 might be the D (5 bases). The germline V gene has CDR1 MNHEY and CDR2 SVGAGI. The length of the CDR3 is 15 residues. V lost 5 bases, J lost 5 bases, and 16 bases lay in between. The CDR3 loop is CASSRTTALDQPQHF. The DNA of the CDR3 is TGTGCCAGCAGTCGAACGACAGCCCTAGATCAGCCCCAGCATTTT.

The chain has TRBV19 and TRBJ2-3; 8 nucleotides match TRBD1. The length of the CDR3 is 14 residues. Looked up from germline, CDR1 is LNHDA and CDR2 is SQIVND (reference sequence). The V and J ends lost 4 bases and 5 bases, in that order; junction bases with no gene match: 5. As DNA, the CDR3 is TGTGCCAGTAGTAAGGGCAGGGGGCAAGATACGCAGTATTTT. This translates into CASSKGRGQDTQYF.

The chain combines TRBV18 with TRBJ1-6; D gene ambiguous. Germline CDR1 is KGHSH and CDR2 is LQKENI. Trimming cost V 3 bases and J 7 bases, with 13 bases left between them. The CDR3 is 15 amino acids. CDR3 DNA sequence: TGTGCCAGCTCACCCTCGACAAGCTTAAATTCACCCCTCCACTTT. Its protein product is CASSPSTSLNSPLHF.

V gene TRBV19 combines with J gene TRBJ1-2; D might be TRBD1 (5 bases). Per germline, CDR1 LNHDA and CDR2 SQIVND (reference sequence). The CDR3 sequence is 18 residues long. V lost 7 bases and J lost 3, with 27 bases in between. The CDR3 region is CASTARIGAARGDYGYTF. The CDR3 coding sequence is TGTGCCAGTACCGCCCGTATTGGGGCAGCCCGTGGGGACTATGGCTACACCTTC.